These T cell receptor beta chains were read from a single sample in a study of blood T cell repertoires in COVID-19. Libraries were prepared by immunoSEQ multiplex PCR; TCRdb keeps only in-frame clonotypes and omits some of them. The sample yields around 320,000 clones, about 91% seen once. The sequencing input was peripheral blood. These receptor sequences come from a woman between 25 and 40 years old who had recovered from COVID-19. CDR3s include the opening cysteine and the closing phenylalanine or tryptophan. The D gene is left open where the match is weak. Expanded clones get a size class; other rows say once, few or many, or leave the size out.

CDR3 protein: CATSDPQGAGETQYF; CDR3 DNA: TGTGCCACCAGTGACCCTCAGGGGGCTGGAGAGACCCAGTACTTC; D gene: TRBD1; J gene: TRBJ2-5; CDR3 length: 15; V gene: TRBV24-1; clone size: -
CDR3 protein: CASSSRPGTGGPDTQYF; CDR3 DNA: TGTGCCAGCAGTTCCCGGCCCGGGACAGGGGGCCCAGATACGCAGTATTTT; D gene: TRBD1; J gene: TRBJ2-3; CDR3 length: 17; V gene: TRBV28; clone size: -
CDR3 protein: CASSHQDRGRLNTEAFF; CDR3 DNA: TGCGCCAGCAGTCACCAGGACAGGGGGCGGTTGAACACTGAAGCTTTCTTT; D gene: TRBD1; J gene: TRBJ1-1; CDR3 length: 17; V gene: TRBV23-1; clone size: -
CDR3 protein: CASSWEGGQETQYF; CDR3 DNA: TGTGCCAGCAGCTGGGAGGGGGGGCAAGAGACCCAGTACTTC; D gene: -; J gene: TRBJ2-5; CDR3 length: 14; V gene: TRBV5-4; clone size: -
CDR3 protein: CSVVGVGRRTSSSYEQYF; CDR3 DNA: TGCAGCGTTGTAGGGGTTGGACGGCGGACCTCGAGCTCCTACGAGCAGTACTTC; D gene: -; J gene: TRBJ2-7; CDR3 length: 18; V gene: TRBV29-1; clone size: -
CDR3 protein: CASSYSTGNNEKLFF; CDR3 DNA: TGTGCCAGCAGTTACTCCACAGGCAACAATGAAAAACTGTTTTTT; D gene: -; J gene: TRBJ1-4; CDR3 length: 15; V gene: TRBV6-5; clone size: -
CDR3 protein: CAWETGLNTEAFF; CDR3 DNA: TGTGCCTGGGAGACAGGGCTGAACACTGAAGCTTTCTTT; D gene: TRBD1; J gene: TRBJ1-1; CDR3 length: 13; V gene: TRBV30; clone size: -
CDR3 protein: CASRSSRTGTSFYGYTF; CDR3 DNA: TGTGCCAGCAGGTCATCAAGAACCGGGACATCGTTCTATGGCTACACCTTC; D gene: -; J gene: TRBJ1-2; CDR3 length: 17; V gene: TRBV28; clone size: -
CDR3 protein: CASSSDRTYEQYF; CDR3 DNA: TGTGCCAGCAGTTCAGACAGGACCTACGAGCAGTACTTC; D gene: -; J gene: TRBJ2-7; CDR3 length: 13; V gene: TRBV5-4; clone size: few
CDR3 protein: CASSPTLDRADTIYF; CDR3 DNA: TGTGCCAGCAGCCCAACATTAGACAGGGCTGACACCATATATTTT; D gene: TRBD1; J gene: TRBJ1-3; CDR3 length: 15; V gene: TRBV4-2; clone size: -
CDR3 protein: CAVQGLNTEAFF; CDR3 DNA: TGTGCCGTACAGGGGCTGAACACTGAAGCTTTCTTT; D gene: TRBD1; J gene: TRBJ1-1; CDR3 length: 12; V gene: TRBV10-3; clone size: -
CDR3 protein: CASSYSIVSAQHF; CDR3 DNA: TGTGCCAGCAGTTACTCGATCGTATCGGCCCAGCATTTT; D gene: -; J gene: TRBJ1-5; CDR3 length: 13; V gene: TRBV6-2/TRBV6-3; clone size: once
CDR3 protein: CASRYMGGDYGYTF; CDR3 DNA: TGCGCCAGCAGATATATGGGAGGGGACTATGGCTACACCTTC; D gene: -; J gene: TRBJ1-2; CDR3 length: 14; V gene: TRBV5-1; clone size: -
CDR3 protein: CASSLADRANTGELFF; CDR3 DNA: TGTGCCAGCAGCTTGGCCGACAGGGCGAACACCGGGGAGCTGTTTTTT; D gene: TRBD1; J gene: TRBJ2-2; CDR3 length: 16; V gene: TRBV5-4; clone size: -
CDR3 protein: CASSLGSWEETQYF; CDR3 DNA: TGTGCCAGCAGCTTAGGTAGCTGGGAGGAGACCCAGTACTTC; D gene: -; J gene: TRBJ2-5; CDR3 length: 14; V gene: TRBV7-8; clone size: -
CDR3 protein: CASSPLTSGATINNNEQFF; CDR3 DNA: TGTGCCAGCAGTCCCCTGACTAGCGGGGCGACCATAAACAACAATGAGCAGTTCTTC; D gene: TRBD2; J gene: TRBJ2-1; CDR3 length: 19; V gene: TRBV6-2/TRBV6-3; clone size: -
CDR3 protein: CASRLGSIYNSPLHF; CDR3 DNA: TGTGCCAGCAGATTGGGGAGTATCTATAATTCACCCCTCCACTTT; D gene: -; J gene: TRBJ1-6; CDR3 length: 15; V gene: TRBV2; clone size: few
CDR3 protein: CASSPLGLNTEAFF; CDR3 DNA: TGTGCCAGCAGCCCGCTCGGTCTGAACACTGAAGCTTTCTTT; D gene: -; J gene: TRBJ1-1; CDR3 length: 14; V gene: TRBV7-2; clone size: many
CDR3 protein: CASPALGGTDTQYF; CDR3 DNA: TGTGCCAGCCCGGCCCTAGGCGGCACAGATACGCAGTATTTT; D gene: -; J gene: TRBJ2-3; CDR3 length: 14; V gene: TRBV2; clone size: -
CDR3 protein: CASSFTGLSGELFF; CDR3 DNA: TGTGCCAGCAGCTTTACAGGTTTATCTGGGGAGCTGTTTTTT; D gene: -; J gene: TRBJ2-2; CDR3 length: 14; V gene: TRBV7-2; clone size: -
CDR3 protein: CASSFDMNTEAFF; CDR3 DNA: TGTGCCAGCAGTTTCGACATGAACACTGAAGCTTTCTTT; D gene: -; J gene: TRBJ1-1; CDR3 length: 13; V gene: TRBV6-4; clone size: few
CDR3 protein: CASSLSGNTDTQYF; CDR3 DNA: TGTGCCAGCAGCTTATCAGGAAACACAGATACGCAGTATTTT; D gene: -; J gene: TRBJ2-3; CDR3 length: 14; V gene: TRBV11-1; clone size: -
CDR3 protein: CASSLGGGSNTGELFF; CDR3 DNA: TGCGCCAGCAGCTTGGGTGGAGGCAGTAACACCGGGGAGCTGTTTTTT; D gene: -; J gene: TRBJ2-2; CDR3 length: 16; V gene: TRBV5-1; clone size: -
CDR3 protein: CASRRPGQGAYEQYF; CDR3 DNA: TGTGCCAGCAGACGACCGGGACAGGGGGCGTACGAGCAGTACTTC; D gene: TRBD1; J gene: TRBJ2-7; CDR3 length: 15; V gene: TRBV13; clone size: -
CDR3 protein: CASSLGQGVGGYTF; CDR3 DNA: TGTGCCAGCAGCCTTGGACAGGGGGTTGGAGGCTACACCTTC; D gene: TRBD1; J gene: TRBJ1-2; CDR3 length: 14; V gene: TRBV28; clone size: -
CDR3 protein: CASSFGAYNEQFF; CDR3 DNA: TGTGCCAGCAGTTTCGGAGCCTACAATGAGCAGTTCTTC; D gene: -; J gene: TRBJ2-1; CDR3 length: 13; V gene: TRBV28; clone size: -
CDR3 protein: CASSPTRQGNTEAFF; CDR3 DNA: TGTGCCAGCAGCCCGACGCGACAGGGAAACACTGAAGCTTTCTTT; D gene: TRBD1; J gene: TRBJ1-1; CDR3 length: 15; V gene: TRBV7-9; clone size: -
CDR3 protein: CASSQEGRETQYF; CDR3 DNA: TGTGCCAGCAGCCAAGAGGGGCGGGAGACCCAGTACTTC; D gene: -; J gene: TRBJ2-5; CDR3 length: 13; V gene: TRBV14; clone size: -
CDR3 protein: CASSYSKPVRYTF; CDR3 DNA: TGTGCCAGCAGTTACTCGAAGCCCGTGCGCTACACCTTC; D gene: -; J gene: TRBJ1-2; CDR3 length: 13; V gene: TRBV6-5; clone size: -
CDR3 protein: CASSLGVAGAQETQYF; CDR3 DNA: TGTGCCAGCAGCTTAGGGGTAGCGGGGGCCCAAGAGACCCAGTACTTC; D gene: TRBD2; J gene: TRBJ2-5; CDR3 length: 16; V gene: TRBV7-9; clone size: -
CDR3 protein: CASSPRQGDSEQFF; CDR3 DNA: TGCGCCAGCAGCCCCAGGCAGGGCGATAGTGAGCAGTTCTTC; D gene: -; J gene: TRBJ2-1; CDR3 length: 14; V gene: TRBV5-1; clone size: -
CDR3 protein: CASSLGAPNYGYTF; CDR3 DNA: TGTGCCAGCAGCTTGGGGGCCCCTAACTATGGCTACACCTTC; D gene: -; J gene: TRBJ1-2; CDR3 length: 14; V gene: TRBV7-9; clone size: -
CDR3 protein: CASVRQGLYGYTF; CDR3 DNA: TGTGCCAGCGTCAGACAGGGCCTCTATGGCTACACCTTC; D gene: TRBD1; J gene: TRBJ1-2; CDR3 length: 13; V gene: TRBV6-6; clone size: once
CDR3 protein: CAISEADTEAFF; CDR3 DNA: TGTGCCATCAGTGAAGCGGACACTGAAGCTTTCTTT; D gene: -; J gene: TRBJ1-1; CDR3 length: 12; V gene: TRBV10-3; clone size: -
CDR3 protein: CASSTYRFSGNTIYF; CDR3 DNA: TGTGCCAGCAGCACTTACAGGTTCTCTGGAAACACCATATATTTT; D gene: -; J gene: TRBJ1-3; CDR3 length: 15; V gene: TRBV7-2; clone size: -
CDR3 protein: CASSPDREGTDTQYF; CDR3 DNA: TGTGCCAGCAGCCCCGACAGGGAAGGGACAGATACGCAGTATTTT; D gene: TRBD1; J gene: TRBJ2-3; CDR3 length: 15; V gene: TRBV7-3; clone size: -
CDR3 protein: CASSLWKGHSYEQYF; CDR3 DNA: TGTGCCAGCAGTTTATGGAAGGGGCATTCCTACGAGCAGTACTTC; D gene: -; J gene: TRBJ2-7; CDR3 length: 15; V gene: TRBV27; clone size: -
CDR3 protein: CASSQEVSSYNSPLHF; CDR3 DNA: TGCGCCAGCAGCCAAGAGGTGAGCTCCTATAATTCACCCCTCCACTTT; D gene: -; J gene: TRBJ1-6; CDR3 length: 16; V gene: TRBV4-3; clone size: -
CDR3 protein: CATGQGAERGYTF; CDR3 DNA: TGTGCCACCGGACAGGGGGCAGAAAGGGGCTACACCTTC; D gene: TRBD1; J gene: TRBJ1-2; CDR3 length: 13; V gene: TRBV6-6; clone size: -